The rows below give T cell receptor beta chains drawn from one sample of a study of STAT5B mutations in CD4+ large granular lymphocyte leukemia. Here immunoSEQ multiplex PCR was the method, and the copy in TCRdb shows in-frame clones only, minus some. The profile shows about 40,000 clones, about 88% of them singletons. Sequenced: CD4+ T cells from blood buffy coats. All receptors derive from a human donor in good health. The CDR3 runs from the conserved cysteine through the conserved F or W. D genes are given only for firm matches. Clone size is given for some rows only: seen once, a few or many times, or a class if the clone is expanded.

DNA: TGCGCCAGCAGCTTGCGGGGGGACAACACCGGGGAGCTGTTTTTT
CDR3: CASSLRGDNTGELFF
V: TRBV5-1
D: TRBD2
J: TRBJ2-2
size: .

DNA: TGTGCCTGGAGTTTTCAGGGAGGCAATGAGCAGTTCTTC
CDR3: CAWSFQGGNEQFF
V: TRBV30
D: .
J: TRBJ2-1
size: .

DNA: TGCGCCAGCAGCTTGGCTGGGACTAGCGGGGGGCACGAGCAGTACTTC
CDR3: CASSLAGTSGGHEQYF
V: TRBV5-1
D: TRBD2
J: TRBJ2-7
size: .

DNA: TGTGCCAGCAGCGTGGCAGGTGGAAACACCATATATTTT
CDR3: CASSVAGGNTIYF
V: TRBV9
D: .
J: TRBJ1-3
size: once

DNA: TGTGCCAGCAGCCCCGGTAACAGGGTGGATGGCTACACCTTC
CDR3: CASSPGNRVDGYTF
V: TRBV5-8
D: .
J: TRBJ1-2
size: .

DNA: TGTGCCAGCAGAGAGGGCGGGATCTCTGGAAACACCATATATTTT
CDR3: CASREGGISGNTIYF
V: TRBV28
D: .
J: TRBJ1-3
size: .

DNA: TGTGCCAGCCAAGACGGGAGCTCCTACAATGAGCAGTTCTTC
CDR3: CASQDGSSYNEQFF
V: TRBV6-6
D: .
J: TRBJ2-1
size: once

DNA: TGTGCCAGTACGGGACAGATCCTCTCTGGGGCCAACGTCCTGACTTTC
CDR3: CASTGQILSGANVLTF
V: TRBV19
D: TRBD1
J: TRBJ2-6
size: .

DNA: TGTGCCAGCAGTCTACAGGGATCAAGCAATCAGCCCCAGCATTTT
CDR3: CASSLQGSSNQPQHF
V: TRBV2
D: .
J: TRBJ1-5
size: .

DNA: TGTGCCAGCAGGGTAGAGAACATTCAGTACTTC
CDR3: CASRVENIQYF
V: TRBV6-6
D: .
J: TRBJ2-4
size: few

DNA: TGCGCCAGCAGCAAACGGGACGGGCCCTACGAGCAGTACTTC
CDR3: CASSKRDGPYEQYF
V: TRBV5-1
D: .
J: TRBJ2-7
size: .

DNA: TGTGCCAGCTCACCAGAGGCAGGGTCGAATTCACCCCTCCACTTT
CDR3: CASSPEAGSNSPLHF
V: TRBV18
D: .
J: TRBJ1-6
size: .

DNA: TGTGCCAGCAGCTCCTCCGCTGGGACAGCCGGGAATCAGCCCCAGCATTTT
CDR3: CASSSSAGTAGNQPQHF
V: TRBV7-8
D: TRBD1
J: TRBJ1-5
size: .

DNA: TGTGCCAGCAGCGAGCCGGGACGCCGGGGCGATGGCTACACCTTC
CDR3: CASSEPGRRGDGYTF
V: TRBV6-6
D: .
J: TRBJ1-2
size: .

DNA: TGTGCCAGCAGTGAAGCGCGTTTGGGGGGAGGGGAGACCCAGTACTTC
CDR3: CASSEARLGGGETQYF
V: TRBV2
D: TRBD2
J: TRBJ2-5
size: .

DNA: TGTGCCAGTTCCCCTCGCTCGGGGGCACAGACCCAGTACTTC
CDR3: CASSPRSGAQTQYF
V: TRBV19
D: .
J: TRBJ2-5
size: .

DNA: TGCGCCACTTCGGGGGTTGATCGGGCAGATACGCAGTATTTT
CDR3: CATSGVDRADTQYF
V: TRBV5-1
D: .
J: TRBJ2-3
size: .

DNA: TGTGCCAGCAGTTATCAACAGTTCAATGAGCAGTTCTTC
CDR3: CASSYQQFNEQFF
V: TRBV6-6
D: .
J: TRBJ2-1
size: .

DNA: TGCGCCAGCAGCTCCAGCGGGGGGGGCTACCAAGAGACCCAGTACTTC
CDR3: CASSSSGGGYQETQYF
V: TRBV5-1
D: TRBD2
J: TRBJ2-5
size: .

DNA: TGTGCCAGCAGCTTGGGACAGGCTAATGAAAAACTGTTTTTT
CDR3: CASSLGQANEKLFF
V: TRBV7-8
D: TRBD1
J: TRBJ1-4
size: .

DNA: TGTGCCAGTAGTATGGCCAGGAGCTATCAGCCCCAGCATTTT
CDR3: CASSMARSYQPQHF
V: TRBV19
D: .
J: TRBJ1-5
size: .

DNA: TGTGCCACCAGCCCTACCAGGGAGACAGGGATTAACAATGAGCAGTTCTTC
CDR3: CATSPTRETGINNEQFF
V: TRBV15
D: TRBD1
J: TRBJ2-1
size: .

DNA: TGTGCCAGCAGCGGGGACTTATCAGGGAGAAGCTACTATGGCTACACCTTC
CDR3: CASSGDLSGRSYYGYTF
V: TRBV27
D: .
J: TRBJ1-2
size: .

DNA: TGTGCCAGCAGCGTAGCGGGGACAATACAAGAGACCCAGTACTTC
CDR3: CASSVAGTIQETQYF
V: TRBV9
D: .
J: TRBJ2-5
size: .

DNA: TGTGCCAGCAGAATTGAAACGGGCGAGCAGTACTTC
CDR3: CASRIETGEQYF
V: TRBV6-1
D: .
J: TRBJ2-7
size: .

DNA: TGTGCCATCACGGACAGGAGTACCGGGGAGCTGTTTTTT
CDR3: CAITDRSTGELFF
V: TRBV10-3
D: TRBD1
J: TRBJ2-2
size: once

DNA: TGTGCCAGCAGTGTGGAGGGGGAGTCGGTGAAACTGTTTTTT
CDR3: CASSVEGESVKLFF
V: TRBV2
D: .
J: TRBJ1-4
size: few

DNA: TGTGCCAGCAGCCGGACTAGCGGGAACACCGGGGAGCTGTTTTTT
CDR3: CASSRTSGNTGELFF
V: TRBV5-6
D: TRBD2
J: TRBJ2-2
size: .

DNA: TGCGCCAGCAGCCAGGGTCCAGGGGGCACAGATACGCAGTATTTT
CDR3: CASSQGPGGTDTQYF
V: TRBV4-3
D: .
J: TRBJ2-3
size: .

DNA: TGTGCCAGCAGCCCGAGGATGGGCTCGGCCGAAGCTTTCTTT
CDR3: CASSPRMGSAEAFF
V: TRBV7-2
D: .
J: TRBJ1-1
size: .

DNA: TGTGCCATCAGTTTCCAGCGGGAGGGTTACGAGCAGTACTTC
CDR3: CAISFQREGYEQYF
V: TRBV10-3
D: TRBD2
J: TRBJ2-7
size: .

DNA: TGTGCCAGCAGTTTAGACACATTGAGCTCTGGAAACACCATATATTTT
CDR3: CASSLDTLSSGNTIYF
V: TRBV28
D: .
J: TRBJ1-3
size: .

DNA: TGTGCCAGCATCTACAGGGTGGACTATGGCTACACCTTC
CDR3: CASIYRVDYGYTF
V: TRBV7-8
D: .
J: TRBJ1-2
size: .